The entry below gives a single TCR beta chain sequence along with its context. The data derive from a study of control samples from healthy donors and cancer patients. Profiled with immunoSEQ multiplex PCR; TCRdb holds only in-frame clones, not every one. The sample has about 160,000 clones; roughly 94% are singletons. Trimming pared 3 bases from V and 6 bases from J, leaving 6 bases between. The CDR3 is made up of 13 amino acids. Germline CDR1 reads WSHSY; CDR2 reads SAAADI. This receptor was obtained from a man in his fifties or sixties with colorectal cancer. The rearrangement uses TRBV10-2 and TRBJ1-6; D call uncertain. The sequenced sample was PBMCs. CDR3 DNA sequence: TGCGCCAGCAGTGAACAGCCTAATTCACCCCTCCACTTT. This gives the protein CASSEQPNSPLHF.